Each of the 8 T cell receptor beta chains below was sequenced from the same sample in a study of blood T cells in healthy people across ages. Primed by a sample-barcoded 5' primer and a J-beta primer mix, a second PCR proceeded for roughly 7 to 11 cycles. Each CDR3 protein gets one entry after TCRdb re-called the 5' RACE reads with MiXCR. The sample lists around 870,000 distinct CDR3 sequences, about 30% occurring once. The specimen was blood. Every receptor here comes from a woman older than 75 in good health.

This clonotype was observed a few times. In DNA, the CDR3 is TGTGCCAGCAGTGAAGCGGTCAACAATCAGCCCCAGCATTTT. Protein: CASSEAVNNQPQHF. The chain couples TRBV6-1 to TRBJ1-5; D uncertain. Per germline, CDR1 MNHNS and CDR2 SASEGT. V was trimmed by 0 bases and J by 3 bases, leaving 6 bases between them. This CDR3 has 14 amino acids.

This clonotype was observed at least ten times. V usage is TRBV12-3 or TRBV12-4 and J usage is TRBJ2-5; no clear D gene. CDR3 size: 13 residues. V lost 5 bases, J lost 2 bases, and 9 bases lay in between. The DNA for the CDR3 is TGTGCCAGCAGTAAATCCACTCAAGAGACCCAGTACTTC. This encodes CASSKSTQETQYF.

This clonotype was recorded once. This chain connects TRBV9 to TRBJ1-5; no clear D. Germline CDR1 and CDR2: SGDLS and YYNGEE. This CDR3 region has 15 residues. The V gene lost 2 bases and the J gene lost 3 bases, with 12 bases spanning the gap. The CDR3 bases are TGTGCCAGCAGCGTTGGGAGGCAGAACAATCAGCCCCAGCATTTT. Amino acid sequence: CASSVGRQNNQPQHF.

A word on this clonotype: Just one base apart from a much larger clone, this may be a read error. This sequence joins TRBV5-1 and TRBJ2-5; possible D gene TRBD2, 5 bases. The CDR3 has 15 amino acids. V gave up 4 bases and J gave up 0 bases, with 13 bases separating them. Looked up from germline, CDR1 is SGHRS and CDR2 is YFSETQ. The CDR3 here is CASSGSSIYQETQYF. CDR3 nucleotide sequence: TGCGCCAGCAGCGGGAGCAGTATTTACCAAGAGACCCAGTACTTC.

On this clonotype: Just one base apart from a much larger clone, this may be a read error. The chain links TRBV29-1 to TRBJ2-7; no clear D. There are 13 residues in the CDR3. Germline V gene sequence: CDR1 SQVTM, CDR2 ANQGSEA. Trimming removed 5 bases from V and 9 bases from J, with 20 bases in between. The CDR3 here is CSVSASTLGLQYF. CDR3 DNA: TGCAGCGTTTCCGCCTCGACCCTAGGCTTGCAGTACTTC.

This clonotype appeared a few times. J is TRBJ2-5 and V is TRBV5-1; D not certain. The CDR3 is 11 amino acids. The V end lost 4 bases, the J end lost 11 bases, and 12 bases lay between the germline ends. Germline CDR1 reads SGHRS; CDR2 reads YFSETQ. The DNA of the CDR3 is TGCGCCAGCAGCGTGGACGACCAGCAGTACTTC. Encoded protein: CASSVDDQQYF.

The CDR3 protein is CASSTRTPGAEAFF. CDR3 nucleotides: TGCGCCAGCAGCACCAGGACACCGGGGGCTGAAGCTTTCTTT. This rearrangement joins TRBV5-1 to TRBJ1-1; a weak D match, TRBD1 (5 bases). Per the germline V gene, CDR1 is SGHRS and CDR2 is YFSETQ. Trimming took 4 bases from V and 6 from J, leaving 16 bases between them. The CDR3 loop spans 14 amino acids.

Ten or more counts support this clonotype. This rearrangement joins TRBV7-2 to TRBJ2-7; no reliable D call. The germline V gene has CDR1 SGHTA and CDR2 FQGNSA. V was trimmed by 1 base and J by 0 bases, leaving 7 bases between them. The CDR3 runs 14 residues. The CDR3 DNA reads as TGTGCCAGCAGCTTAGGACATTTCTCCTACGAGCAGTACTTC. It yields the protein CASSLGHFSYEQYF.